This TCR beta chain is from a study of blood T cell repertoires in COVID-19. Whole-study context: Acute and convalescent COVID-19 specimens originated in the United States, Italy and Spain. Sources were T cells, B-cell-depleted T cells, or PBMCs; the material itself was cDNA or gDNA.

With V trimmed by 0 bases and J by 2 bases, 10 bases remained unmatched. CDR1 is LGHNA and CDR2 is YNFKEQ in the germline V gene. The CDR3 is made up of 18 amino acids. In the study's own analysis: Amplifying reference gene primers gave estimates of nucleated cell counts. TCRdb's table, derived via immunoSEQ multiplex PCR, lists solely in-frame clones and lacks some. Clone size and V and J calls were adopted from that table, with D and trimming inferred from the DNA. In the table there are around 99,000 clones, more than 70% of which are singletons. The table lists this clone with a count of one. The J gene is TRBJ2-3, the V gene TRBV4-2, with TRBD2 identical over 8 bases. Source material: peripheral blood. The sequence was obtained from an older man with acute or convalescent COVID-19. CDR3 sequence (DNA): TGTGCCAGCAGCCAAGATAGGCGAGCGGGGGACCCCACAGATACGCAGTATTTT. Its protein is CASSQDRRAGDPTDTQYF.